These 9 T cell receptor beta chains were sequenced from one sample in a study of T cells in Graves' hyperthyroidism and ophthalmopathy. TCR beta CDR3 sequences were amplified from RNA transcripts. The TCR CDR3 was amplified in a first-round RT-PCR using the HTBI primer set. A single record per CDR3 protein comes from TCRdb applying MiXCR to the multiplex PCR reads. The table shows fewer than 350,000 distinct CDR3 sequences, with approximately 15% occurring only once. What was sequenced was blood. These receptors came from a middle-aged woman with Graves' hyperthyroidism.

There are many counts of this clonotype. V gene TRBV28 combines with J gene TRBJ1-2; 9 bases fit TRBD1. V lost 5 bases, J lost 4 bases, and 11 bases stayed unmatched. Germline CDR1 is MDHEN and CDR2 is SYDVKM. The CDR3 extends over 16 amino acids. Written as DNA, the CDR3 is TGTGCCAGCAGTCCGGGACAGGGCGTGAGGGCCTATGGCTACACCTTC. It encodes CASSPGQGVRAYGYTF.

This clonotype showed up many times. J is TRBJ1-3 and V is TRBV6-1; no definite D call. CDR1 and CDR2 from the germline V gene are MNHNS and SASEGT. The CDR3 loop spans 16 amino acids. The V and J ends lost 0 bases and 3 bases respectively, with 12 bases between them. DNA for the CDR3: TGTGCCAGCAGTGAAGCGCAGTCTCGCTATGGAAACACCATATATTTT. Protein: CASSEAQSRYGNTIYF.

This clonotype was recorded a few times. The V gene is TRBV13, the J gene TRBJ1-4; 9 bases map to TRBD1. CDR1 is PRHDT and CDR2 is FYEKMQ in the germline V gene (reference sequence). Trimming removed 2 bases from V and 6 bases from J; junction bases left unmatched: 4. The CDR3 length is 15 residues. Here the CDR3 DNA reads TGTGCCAGCAGCTTAACGGGACAGGGCGATGAAAAACTGTTTTTT. Protein: CASSLTGQGDEKLFF.

This clonotype appeared a few times. This chain uses TRBV6-5 with TRBJ2-5; D is perhaps TRBD2 (6 bases). Germline CDR1 reads MNHEY; CDR2 reads SVGAGI. CDR3 size: 14 residues. The V gene lost 4 bases and the J gene lost 0 bases, with 9 bases spanning the gap. The CDR3 nucleotides are TGTGCCAGCAGTTCGGGACTTTACCAAGAGACCCAGTACTTC. Translating it yields CASSSGLYQETQYF.

DNA for the CDR3: TGTGCCAGCTCATCATCCTCAGGAGGGAAGAATCAGCCCCAGCATTTT. As protein: CASSSSSGGKNQPQHF. The J gene is TRBJ1-5, the V gene TRBV27; D call uncertain. This CDR3 is built from 16 residues. V lost 8 bases and J lost 4, with 21 bases in between. Looked up from germline, CDR1 is MNHEY and CDR2 is SMNVEV (reference sequence).

This clonotype was seen repeatedly, ten times or more. The chain uses TRBV7-8 and TRBJ2-3, with 12 bases lining up with TRBD2. The J segment lost 3 bases and the V segment lost 4 bases, leaving 5 bases of the junction unmatched. The CDR3 is 16 amino acids. CDR1 and CDR2 (germline): SGHVS, FQNEAQ. CDR3 coding DNA: TGTGCCAGCAGCTCACTAGCGGGAGGATTAACAGATACGCAGTATTTT. Amino acid sequence: CASSSLAGGLTDTQYF.

This clonotype turned up a few times. The V gene is TRBV4-1, the J gene TRBJ2-1; 10 bases line up with TRBD2. CDR1 MGHRA and CDR2 YSYEKL come from the germline V gene. V was pared by 2 bases and J by 7 bases, with 5 bases of the junction left unmatched. The CDR3 is 15 residues long. CDR3 amino acids: CASSQTGAGGNEQFF. CDR3 sequence (DNA): TGCGCCAGCAGCCAAACAGGAGCGGGAGGGAATGAGCAGTTCTTC.

Many counts were recorded for this clonotype. The chain uses TRBV13 and TRBJ2-5, with 9 bases aligning to TRBD2. The CDR3 sequence is 15 residues long. J was trimmed by 0 bases and V by 8 bases; bases with no gene match: 7. Germline V gene lookup returns CDR1 PRHDT and CDR2 FYEKMQ (reference sequence). The CDR3 coding sequence is TGTGCCAGCGGGTCTAGCGGGGCGTACCAAGAGACCCAGTACTTC. It translates to CASGSSGAYQETQYF. Together with reference TRBV13 and TRBJ2-5, the CDR3 gives the full variable domain: AAGVIQSPRHLIKEKRETATLKCYPIPRHDTVYWYQQGPGQDPQFLISFYEKMQSDKGSIPDRFSAQQFSDYHSELNMSSLELGDSALYFCASGSSGAYQETQYFGPGTRLLVL.

The chain uses TRBV6-4 and TRBJ2-1; TRBD2 might be the D (6 bases). Germline V gene sequence: CDR1 MRHNA, CDR2 SNTAGT. The CDR3 runs to 14 residues. V lost 4 bases, J lost 7 bases, and 14 bases lay in between. The CDR3 nucleotides read TGTGCCAGCAGTGTAACGGGAGATAAAAATGAGCAGTTCTTC. Translation: CASSVTGDKNEQFF.